Listed here is a single TCR beta chain. This specimen belongs to a study of blood T cell repertoires in COVID-19. Study background: COVID-19 samples from acute and convalescent phases originated in the United States, Italy and Spain. Sample material is recorded as cDNA or gDNA derived from T cells, B-cell-depleted T cells, or PBMCs.

Between the trimmed V and J ends, which lost 0 bases and 8 bases, there was a span of 10 bases. The CDR3 has 13 residues. Germline CDR1 MNHEY, CDR2 SVGEGT. As handled by the study authors: The authors estimated nucleated cell counts from reference gene primer amplification. Here immunoSEQ multiplex PCR was the method, and the copy in TCRdb shows in-frame clones only, minus some. From that table come the V and J calls and clone size; the DNA was used to work out D and trimming. The repertoire includes about 45,000 clones, around 83% of them detected once, and around 5.7% sits in the top ten. The TCR originated in a woman older than 75 with acute or convalescent COVID-19. The chain is built from TRBV6-2 or TRBV6-3 and TRBJ1-2, with D possibly matching TRBD1 (5 bases). The sample was peripheral blood. The CDR3: CASSYSTRVGYTF. CDR3 bases: TGTGCCAGCAGTTACTCGACCAGGGTCGGCTACACCTTC.